The clone carrying this T cell receptor (beta chain) has a handful of counts. An end of the junction does not agree with germline; a read error may underlie this. This record comes from a study of T-cell reconstitution after alpha-beta-depleted transplantation in children. This CDR3 has 17 residues. Germline lookup yields CDR1 DFQATT and CDR2 SNEGSKA (reference sequence). Unique molecular identifiers were incorporated during preparation of the TCRbeta library. TCRdb redid the calling of the PCR reads with MiXCR, one entry per CDR3 protein. Among fewer than 120,000 distinct CDR3 sequences, over 9% were seen once, and the ten largest hold around 8.2%.

The sample was PBMCs from the stem cell graft donor, taken from the stem cell graft. The clonotype comes from a human donor who donated a stem cell graft to a child with acute lymphoblastic leukemia. V gene TRBV20-1 combines with J gene TRBJ1-6; a possible D gene is TRBD1 (6 bases). In DNA, the CDR3 is TGCTGTGCTAGAGATCTCTCGAAGGGGGGGAATAATTCACCCCTCCACTTT. Protein sequence: CCARDLSKGGNNSPLHF.